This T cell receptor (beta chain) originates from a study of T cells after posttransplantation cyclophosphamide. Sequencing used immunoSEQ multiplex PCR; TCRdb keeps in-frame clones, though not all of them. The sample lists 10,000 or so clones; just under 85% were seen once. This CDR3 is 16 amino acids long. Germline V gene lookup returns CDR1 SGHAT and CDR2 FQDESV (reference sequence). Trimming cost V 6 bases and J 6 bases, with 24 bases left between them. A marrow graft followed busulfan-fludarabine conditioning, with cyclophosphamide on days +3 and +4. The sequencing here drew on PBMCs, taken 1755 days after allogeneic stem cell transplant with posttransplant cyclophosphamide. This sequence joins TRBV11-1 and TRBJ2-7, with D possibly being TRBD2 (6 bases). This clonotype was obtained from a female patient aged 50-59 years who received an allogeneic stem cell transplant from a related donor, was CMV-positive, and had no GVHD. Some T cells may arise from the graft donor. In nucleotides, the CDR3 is TGTGCCAGCAGTCCTTGGGTGGGGGACTCGATCGGCGAGCAGTACTTC. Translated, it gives CASSPWVGDSIGEQYF.